A selection of T cell receptor beta chains follows, all from one sample in a study of blood T cells in healthy people across ages. TCRdb ran MiXCR on the 5' RACE reads and lists one entry per CDR3 protein. The sample records around 1,900,000 distinct CDR3 sequences, 30% to 40% being singletons. The specimen was blood. These receptors were obtained from a human donor in good health. CDR3s include the opening cysteine and the closing phenylalanine or tryptophan. The order of the fields is clone size, D gene, J gene, V gene, CDR3 protein, CDR3 DNA. A D gene is named only where the DNA matches it firmly. Not every row has a clone size; where given, it reads once, few, many or a size class.

abundance: few
d_gene: NA
j_gene: TRBJ1-5
v_gene: TRBV20-1
CDR3aa: CSARGGQNQPQHF
CDR3nt: TGCAGTGCTAGGGGGGGGCAAAATCAGCCCCAGCATTTT

abundance: NA
d_gene: NA
j_gene: TRBJ2-1
v_gene: TRBV12-3/TRBV12-4
CDR3aa: CASSSVRGPYNEQFF
CDR3nt: TGTGCCAGCAGTTCTGTGCGAGGACCCTACAATGAGCAGTTCTTC

abundance: many
d_gene: NA
j_gene: TRBJ1-2
v_gene: TRBV7-6
CDR3aa: CASSSQGYYGYTF
CDR3nt: TGTGCCAGCAGCTCGCAGGGCTACTATGGCTACACCTTC

abundance: NA
d_gene: TRBD1
j_gene: TRBJ1-2
v_gene: TRBV5-5
CDR3aa: CASSAFRSDRSSNYGYTF
CDR3nt: TGTGCCAGCAGCGCGTTCCGCTCGGACAGGAGTTCTAACTATGGCTACACCTTC

abundance: NA
d_gene: TRBD2
j_gene: TRBJ2-1
v_gene: TRBV18
CDR3aa: CASSPRSGTRTSSSYNEQFF
CDR3nt: TGTGCCAGCTCACCAAGGTCGGGGACTAGAACCTCGAGCTCCTACAATGAGCAGTTCTTC

abundance: many
d_gene: NA
j_gene: TRBJ2-7
v_gene: TRBV29-1
CDR3aa: CSVEGGFGSYEQYF
CDR3nt: TGCAGCGTTGAAGGGGGCTTCGGCTCCTACGAGCAGTACTTC

abundance: NA
d_gene: TRBD1
j_gene: TRBJ1-4
v_gene: TRBV29-1
CDR3aa: CGAVQGGNEKLFF
CDR3nt: TGCGGCGCCGTACAGGGGGGGAATGAAAAACTGTTTTTT

abundance: NA
d_gene: NA
j_gene: TRBJ1-1
v_gene: TRBV24-1
CDR3aa: CATSDYTGKAFF
CDR3nt: TGTGCCACCAGTGATTATACAGGGAAGGCTTTCTTT

abundance: NA
d_gene: NA
j_gene: TRBJ2-5
v_gene: TRBV11-2
CDR3aa: CASSDPRASDTQYF
CDR3nt: TGTGCCAGCAGCGACCCCCGGGCGTCGGATACCCAGTACTTC

abundance: once
d_gene: NA
j_gene: TRBJ2-7
v_gene: TRBV6-2/TRBV6-3
CDR3aa: CASSYRTEYYEQYF
CDR3nt: TGTGCCAGCAGTTACCGGACGGAGTACTACGAGCAGTACTTC

abundance: NA
d_gene: NA
j_gene: TRBJ2-3
v_gene: TRBV27
CDR3aa: CASSSYRQGGTQYF
CDR3nt: TGTGCCAGCAGTTCCTACAGACAGGGAGGAACGCAGTATTTT

abundance: NA
d_gene: NA
j_gene: TRBJ2-3
v_gene: TRBV29-1
CDR3aa: CRVAETDTQYF
CDR3nt: TGTAGAGTTGCGGAAACAGATACGCAGTATTTT

abundance: NA
d_gene: TRBD2
j_gene: TRBJ2-3
v_gene: TRBV7-9
CDR3aa: CASGRGLAADAQYF
CDR3nt: TGTGCCAGCGGGAGAGGACTAGCGGCAGATGCGCAGTATTTT

abundance: NA
d_gene: NA
j_gene: TRBJ2-7
v_gene: TRBV7-9
CDR3aa: CASSARGSRKQYF
CDR3nt: TGTGCCAGCAGCGCACGTGGGTCCCGGAAGCAGTACTTC

abundance: NA
d_gene: NA
j_gene: TRBJ2-7
v_gene: TRBV28
CDR3aa: CASGPPDYEQYF
CDR3nt: TGTGCCAGCGGCCCCCCGGACTACGAGCAGTACTTC

abundance: few
d_gene: NA
j_gene: TRBJ1-4
v_gene: TRBV5-8
CDR3aa: CASSLATQFNEKLFF
CDR3nt: TGTGCCAGCAGCTTGGCCACACAGTTTAATGAAAAACTGTTTTTT

abundance: NA
d_gene: NA
j_gene: TRBJ2-3
v_gene: TRBV5-6
CDR3aa: CARSLESSAVTDTQYF
CDR3nt: TGTGCCAGAAGCTTGGAGTCGTCGGCAGTTACAGATACGCAGTATTTT

abundance: NA
d_gene: NA
j_gene: TRBJ2-7
v_gene: TRBV20-1
CDR3aa: CSAVGGSSYGQYF
CDR3nt: TGCAGTGCGGTAGGGGGAAGCTCCTACGGGCAGTACTTC

abundance: NA
d_gene: NA
j_gene: TRBJ1-1
v_gene: TRBV29-1
CDR3aa: CSVLNSPEAFF
CDR3nt: TGCAGCGTGCTGAATAGCCCTGAAGCTTTCTTT

abundance: NA
d_gene: NA
j_gene: TRBJ2-5
v_gene: TRBV5-1
CDR3aa: CASSFTSWETQYF
CDR3nt: TGCGCCAGCAGCTTTACTAGTTGGGAGACCCAGTACTTC

abundance: NA
d_gene: TRBD1
j_gene: TRBJ2-2
v_gene: TRBV5-1
CDR3aa: CASSRTGPDGELFF
CDR3nt: TGCGCCAGCAGCCGGACAGGCCCGGACGGGGAGCTGTTTTTT

abundance: NA
d_gene: NA
j_gene: TRBJ1-6
v_gene: TRBV7-2
CDR3aa: CASSLISGARVSPLHF
CDR3nt: TGTGCCAGCAGCTTAATATCAGGGGCGAGGGTATCACCCCTCCACTTT

abundance: NA
d_gene: TRBD2
j_gene: TRBJ2-5
v_gene: TRBV14
CDR3aa: CASSHFPPSGGETQYF
CDR3nt: TGTGCCAGCAGCCATTTTCCACCGAGCGGGGGTGAGACCCAGTACTTC

abundance: few
d_gene: NA
j_gene: TRBJ2-3
v_gene: TRBV5-6
CDR3aa: CASRPQGWGTDTQYF
CDR3nt: TGTGCCAGCAGACCACAGGGTTGGGGCACAGATACGCAGTATTTT

abundance: NA
d_gene: TRBD1
j_gene: TRBJ2-7
v_gene: TRBV4-3
CDR3aa: CASSQRGFGQGENEQYF
CDR3nt: TGCGCCAGCAGCCAAAGGGGTTTTGGGCAGGGGGAAAACGAGCAGTACTTC

abundance: few
d_gene: NA
j_gene: TRBJ1-6
v_gene: TRBV2
CDR3aa: CASSEAETANSPLHF
CDR3nt: TGTGCCAGCAGTGAAGCGGAGACAGCGAATTCACCCCTCCACTTT

abundance: once
d_gene: NA
j_gene: TRBJ1-5
v_gene: TRBV6-2/TRBV6-3
CDR3aa: CASSYYPHQPQHF
CDR3nt: TGTGCCAGCAGTTACTACCCTCATCAGCCCCAGCATTTT

abundance: NA
d_gene: NA
j_gene: TRBJ1-4
v_gene: TRBV5-1
CDR3aa: CASRGSPNEKLFF
CDR3nt: TGCGCCAGCAGGGGAAGTCCTAATGAAAAACTGTTTTTT

abundance: few
d_gene: TRBD1
j_gene: TRBJ2-7
v_gene: TRBV4-2
CDR3aa: CASSRGQGSSYEQYF
CDR3nt: TGTGCCAGCAGCCGAGGACAGGGATCAAGCTACGAGCAGTACTTC

abundance: few
d_gene: NA
j_gene: TRBJ2-5
v_gene: TRBV20-1
CDR3aa: CSRIGGPVGETQYF
CDR3nt: TGCAGCAGGATTGGGGGTCCAGTTGGAGAGACCCAGTACTTC

abundance: once
d_gene: NA
j_gene: TRBJ1-1
v_gene: TRBV12-3/TRBV12-4
CDR3aa: CASSPGAGLTEAFF
CDR3nt: TGTGCCAGCAGCCCGGGGGCAGGGCTTACTGAAGCTTTCTTT

abundance: NA
d_gene: NA
j_gene: TRBJ2-7
v_gene: TRBV6-2/TRBV6-3
CDR3aa: CASSYTQTSSYEQYF
CDR3nt: TGTGCCAGCAGTTACACTCAGACTAGCTCCTACGAGCAGTACTTC

abundance: few
d_gene: NA
j_gene: TRBJ1-2
v_gene: TRBV5-5
CDR3aa: CASSLSGTPVGYTF
CDR3nt: TGTGCCAGCAGCTTGTCCGGGACACCTGTGGGCTACACCTTC

abundance: NA
d_gene: NA
j_gene: TRBJ1-2
v_gene: TRBV15
CDR3aa: CATSRDVRGGYTF
CDR3nt: TGTGCCACCAGCAGAGATGTCAGGGGTGGCTACACCTTC

abundance: few
d_gene: NA
j_gene: TRBJ2-7
v_gene: TRBV6-5
CDR3aa: CASSYNVGYEQYF
CDR3nt: TGTGCCAGCAGTTACAACGTAGGGTACGAGCAGTACTTC

abundance: NA
d_gene: NA
j_gene: TRBJ2-7
v_gene: TRBV10-3
CDR3aa: CAISDPGFYEQYF
CDR3nt: TGTGCCATCAGTGATCCAGGGTTTTACGAGCAGTACTTC

abundance: NA
d_gene: NA
j_gene: TRBJ2-2
v_gene: TRBV20-1
CDR3aa: CSARAGYTGELFF
CDR3nt: TGCAGTGCTCGTGCAGGCTACACCGGGGAGCTGTTTTTT

abundance: NA
d_gene: NA
j_gene: TRBJ2-5
v_gene: TRBV3-1
CDR3aa: CASSQGGHQETQYF
CDR3nt: TGTGCCAGCAGCCAAGGGGGGCACCAAGAGACCCAGTACTTC

abundance: few
d_gene: NA
j_gene: TRBJ2-5
v_gene: TRBV7-2
CDR3aa: CASSTGLGGGTQYF
CDR3nt: TGTGCCAGCAGCACAGGGCTCGGGGGAGGGACCCAGTACTTC

abundance: many
d_gene: TRBD1
j_gene: TRBJ2-7
v_gene: TRBV6-5
CDR3aa: CASSSTGEQYF
CDR3nt: TGTGCCAGCAGTTCGACAGGGGAGCAGTACTTC

abundance: few
d_gene: NA
j_gene: TRBJ2-1
v_gene: TRBV27
CDR3aa: CASGGWNEQFF
CDR3nt: TGTGCCAGCGGGGGTTGGAATGAGCAGTTCTTC

abundance: NA
d_gene: TRBD2
j_gene: TRBJ2-5
v_gene: TRBV3-1
CDR3aa: CASSHSSGGAEEQYF
CDR3nt: TGTGCCAGCAGCCACTCTAGCGGGGGGGCGGAGGAGCAGTACTTC

abundance: NA
d_gene: NA
j_gene: TRBJ2-7
v_gene: TRBV27
CDR3aa: CASSYAGAYYEQYF
CDR3nt: TGTGCCAGCAGTTACGCAGGGGCCTACTACGAGCAGTACTTC

abundance: NA
d_gene: TRBD2
j_gene: TRBJ2-3
v_gene: TRBV4-3
CDR3aa: CASSQDLGRVLRTDTQYF
CDR3nt: TGCGCCAGCAGCCAAGATCTTGGGAGGGTTCTGCGCACAGATACGCAGTATTTT

abundance: NA
d_gene: NA
j_gene: TRBJ2-2
v_gene: TRBV5-1
CDR3aa: CASSLEAAGELFF
CDR3nt: TGCGCCAGCAGCTTGGAGGCGGCCGGGGAGCTGTTTTTT

abundance: few
d_gene: TRBD1
j_gene: TRBJ2-7
v_gene: TRBV10-3
CDR3aa: CAIRGTGSYEQYF
CDR3nt: TGTGCCATCAGGGGGACAGGAAGCTACGAGCAGTACTTC

abundance: NA
d_gene: TRBD2
j_gene: TRBJ2-3
v_gene: TRBV5-1
CDR3aa: CASSFGLADTSTDTQYF
CDR3nt: TGCGCCAGCAGCTTCGGACTAGCGGATACTAGCACAGATACGCAGTATTTT

abundance: few
d_gene: TRBD1
j_gene: TRBJ2-1
v_gene: TRBV20-1
CDR3aa: CSAREPGTGYNEQFF
CDR3nt: TGCAGTGCTAGAGAACCCGGGACAGGCTACAATGAGCAGTTCTTC

abundance: NA
d_gene: NA
j_gene: TRBJ1-5
v_gene: TRBV12-3/TRBV12-4
CDR3aa: CASSPGESWPQHF
CDR3nt: TGTGCCAGCAGCCCGGGTGAGTCCTGGCCCCAGCATTTT

abundance: NA
d_gene: TRBD1
j_gene: TRBJ1-3
v_gene: TRBV5-6
CDR3aa: CASSGWTGAKASGNTIYF
CDR3nt: TGTGCCAGCAGCGGATGGACAGGGGCGAAAGCCTCTGGAAACACCATATATTTT